The rows below give T cell receptor beta chains drawn from one sample of a study of CD8 T cell repertoires and HIV-1 epitope variants. Clones were read by immunoSEQ multiplex PCR, and TCRdb kept only the in-frame ones, dropping some. The sample includes 5,900 or so clones, roughly two thirds seen only once; the top ten take more than 35%. Their specific antigens are unknown. The sequenced material came from cultured CD8+ T cells derived from PBMCs. The receptors derive from a male donor with HIV. The conserved cysteine and the conserved F or W are not part of the CDR3 here. Clone size is stated in some rows and not others, as once, few, many or a class when expanded.

v_call	j_call	clone_size	cdr3_aa
TRBV27	TRBJ2-1	-	ASKRTGSYNEQF
TRBV29-1	TRBJ2-7	-	SVDGNPTSSYEQY
TRBV6-1	TRBJ2-7	few	ASSDQGSSYEQY
TRBV5-1	TRBJ2-1	-	ASSFTSGGYNEQF
TRBV5-1	TRBJ1-5	medium-sized	ASSPVPDIGRAQPQH
TRBV27	TRBJ2-7	few	ASRGRETSYEQY
TRBV5-8	TRBJ2-1	-	ASSPDRASYNEQF
TRBV7-2	TRBJ1-1	-	ASSLDATGYTEAF
TRBV6-5	TRBJ2-7	-	ASRPIGGYEQY
TRBV18	TRBJ1-1	once	ASSQGDGTEAF
TRBV10-2	TRBJ1-4	-	ASSDLTGAGETNEKLF
TRBV2	TRBJ2-7	once	ASSPSSYEQY
TRBV7-9	TRBJ1-5	few	ASSPTDSNQPQH
TRBV5-4	TRBJ1-1	-	ASSLRDRGPTEAF
TRBV30	TRBJ1-1	-	AWTQTVSTEAF
TRBV5-6	TRBJ2-3	-	ASSLGSTDTQY
TRBV5-8	TRBJ1-3	few	ASSFGRDPGNTIY
TRBV13	TRBJ1-1	-	ASSFWTGGEVNTEAF
TRBV7-2	TRBJ1-3	-	ASSLTGGASGNTIY
TRBV6-5	TRBJ2-2	-	ASSYYSTGELF
TRBV6-1	TRBJ2-3	-	ASSDRWEGTDTQY
TRBV4-1	TRBJ2-7	-	ASSPDRNSYEQY
TRBV6-6	TRBJ2-1	-	ASSLRDTGSNNEQF
TRBV6-1	TRBJ1-1	-	ASSVYAGNTEAF
TRBV9	TRBJ2-1	-	ASSGLAGASYNEQF
TRBV5-4	TRBJ2-5	-	ASSLGIESPYRY
TRBV4-2	TRBJ2-3	-	ASSQVSTDTQY
TRBV10-3	TRBJ1-1	few	AIRAGHTNTEAF
TRBV7-2	TRBJ2-3	-	ASSFSGQGGDTQY
TRBV2	TRBJ1-1	-	ASTRTGGTNTEAF
TRBV29-1	TRBJ2-7	once	SVAGTTYEQY
TRBV25-1	TRBJ2-4	-	ASGQSLGNIQY
TRBV5-6	TRBJ1-3	-	ASSETPSGNTIY
TRBV27	TRBJ2-7	-	ASSPSGYEQY
TRBV28	TRBJ2-7	few	ASSLEGQSPYEQY
TRBV19	TRBJ2-6	-	ASAGGLGANVLT
TRBV28	TRBJ2-1	-	ASTQGLLGDEQF
TRBV7-6	TRBJ1-2	-	ASSLTGNRDYGYT
TRBV2	TRBJ2-1	-	ASSRGGEIYEQF
TRBV25-1	TRBJ1-1	few	ASSEYLDTEAF
TRBV28	TRBJ2-3	-	ASSPDIAGPRGDTQY
TRBV4-2	TRBJ2-7	-	ASSRQSGEQY
TRBV5-6	TRBJ1-3	-	ASSLIGANTIY
TRBV7-6	TRBJ2-1	few	ASSLSGEQF
TRBV6-5	TRBJ2-6	-	ASSPSGNVLT
TRBV10-2	TRBJ2-1	-	ASGPHYNEQF
TRBV6-1	TRBJ1-2	few	ASSEARGYGYT
TRBV7-8	TRBJ2-5	-	ASSLAMGETQY
TRBV9	TRBJ2-5	-	ASSAYGGAYQETQY
TRBV9	TRBJ2-1	-	ASSVDGRPNEQF
TRBV30	TRBJ2-7	few	AWSTGTGANEQY